These T cell receptor beta chains were read from a single sample in a study of T cell responses to AZD1222 COVID-19 vaccine. Using immunoSEQ multiplex PCR, the repertoire was profiled, and TCRdb retains in-frame clones only, with some absent. The sample lists tens of thousands of clones; approximately 83% were seen once. This material consisted of peripheral blood, taken on day 0 of AZD1222 vaccination. These receptors originate from an adult in good health. CDR3s include the opening cysteine and the closing phenylalanine or tryptophan. D genes are given only for firm matches. Expanded clones are given a class, and other clones once, few, many or no size at all.

>once|TRBJ1-2|13|TRBV5-1|NA
TGCGCCAGCACCCGGGCCGGGTCCTATGGCTACACCTTC
CASTRAGSYGYTF
>NA|TRBJ2-1|14|TRBV5-4|TRBD1
TGTGCCAGCAGCTTGGGACAGGGGGTGAATGAGCAGTTCTTC
CASSLGQGVNEQFF
>NA|TRBJ2-7|16|TRBV4-2|TRBD2
TGTGCCAGCAGCCAGGAACTAGCGGGGGGGAACTACGAGCAGTACTTC
CASSQELAGGNYEQYF
>NA|TRBJ2-7|20|TRBV3-1/TRBV3-2|NA
TGTGCCAGCAGCCAGGGACTACTCCACAGGGGAATACAGGTTTCCGGCGAGCAGTACTTC
CASSQGLLHRGIQVSGEQYF
>NA|TRBJ2-2|11|TRBV5-1|NA
TGCGCCAGCAGCTTGGATGGGGAGCTGTTTTTT
CASSLDGELFF
>NA|TRBJ1-2|12|TRBV28|NA
TGTGCCAGCAGTTCCATTCAGAATGGCTACACCTTC
CASSSIQNGYTF
>once|TRBJ2-3|17|TRBV5-1|NA
TGCGCCAGCAGCTGGAGACGGGGGCAGGATGGCACAGATACGCAGTATTTT
CASSWRRGQDGTDTQYF
>NA|TRBJ2-5|19|TRBV24-1|TRBD1
TGTGCCACCAGGCACTCCCGGGACAGGGGACACATCCCCCAAGAGACCCAGTACTTC
CATRHSRDRGHIPQETQYF
>NA|TRBJ1-1|13|TRBV28|NA
TGTGCCAGCAGTTTACGCAGGGTAACTGAAGCTTTCTTT
CASSLRRVTEAFF
>NA|TRBJ2-7|15|TRBV27|TRBD2
TGTGCCAGCAGTTTTGGGCTAGCGGAAACCTACGAGCAGTACTTC
CASSFGLAETYEQYF
>NA|TRBJ2-7|16|TRBV18|NA
TGTGCCAGCTCACCACCTTTAGGACCTCCCTCCTACGAGCAGTACTTC
CASSPPLGPPSYEQYF
>few|TRBJ2-2|15|TRBV27|NA
TGTGCCAGCAGACTCCCCGGGGCAAGCACCGGGGAGCTGTTTTTT
CASRLPGASTGELFF
>few|TRBJ1-2|13|TRBV7-9|NA
TGTGCCAGCAGCTTAGGGTCAGGTGGTGGCTACACCTTC
CASSLGSGGGYTF
>NA|TRBJ2-3|19|TRBV5-1|TRBD1
TGCGCCAGCAGCCCGGGGCGTTTAGGGGGCGCAGCTAGCACAGATACGCAGTATTTT
CASSPGRLGGAASTDTQYF